This T cell receptor (beta chain) was captured in a study of a mutant IDH1 vaccine in newly diagnosed glioma. For the study at large: During weeks 1, 3, 5, 7, 11, 15, 19 and 23, patients received eight vaccinations. Prior therapy was radiotherapy, temozolomide, or both; most received both. Study results and limitations: Pseudoprogression looked unconnected to shifts in top peripheral T cell clonotypes.

Deletions cut 0 bases from V and 2 bases from J, with 14 bases between. The CDR3 covers 16 residues. From germline, CDR1 is MNHEY and CDR2 SVGAGI. Details on this clone: Its antigen remains unidentified.

The method was immunoSEQ multiplex PCR; TCRdb's version includes in-frame clones alone and lacks a portion of them. The sample comprises roughly 22,000 clones, roughly nine tenths of which are singletons, and 5% to 7% rests with the top ten. Sample time point: week 11, during vaccination. Doses comprised 300 ug of mutant IDH1 20-mer peptide each, plus topical imiquimod. The TCR was taken from a woman in her 40s with glioma. The genes are TRBV6-5 and TRBJ2-7; possible D gene TRBD2, 7 bases. The sample in question was PBMCs, obtained from a glioma patient whose treatment included an IDH1 peptide vaccine. The CDR3 nucleotides are TGTGCCAGCAGTTACTCGTCGGAGGGGGGGGCCTACGAGCAGTACTTC. It yields the protein CASSYSSEGGAYEQYF.